The source of this T cell receptor (beta chain) is a study of blood T cell repertoires in COVID-19. Study-level background: From T cells, B-cell-depleted T cells, or PBMCs came the material, which was cDNA or gDNA.

Trimming removed 4 bases at V and 4 bases at J, with 11 bases between. The germline V gene has CDR1 LNHDA and CDR2 SQIVND (reference sequence). The CDR3 is 14 residues long. Authors' analysis steps: Estimates of nucleated cell counts were drawn from the amplification of reference gene primers. The data were produced by immunoSEQ multiplex PCR, yet TCRdb's version contains in-frame clones alone and is incomplete. V and J calls plus clone size are reproduced from that table; the DNA served to infer D and trimming. The sample has around 220,000 clones, roughly 87% seen once; the top ten hold 1.9%. The source of this sequence is a man aged 35 to 55 with active or convalescent COVID-19. Material for sequencing was peripheral blood. The V gene is TRBV19, the J gene TRBJ2-1; tentative D call: TRBD1 (5 bases). The DNA for the CDR3 is TGTGCCAGTAGTAGAAAGACAGAATACAATGAGCAGTTCTTC. Translation: CASSRKTEYNEQFF. Complete variable domain (other parts from reference TRBV19 and TRBJ2-1): DGGITQSPKYLFRKEGQNVTLSCEQNLNHDAMYWYRQDPGQGLRLIYYSQIVNDFQKGDIAEGYSVSREKKESFPLTVTSAQKNPTAFYLCASSRKTEYNEQFFGPGTRLTVL.